This T cell receptor (beta chain) was sequenced in a study of breast tumors, draining lymph nodes, adjacent tissues. Study results and caveats: Tumor TCR diversity was below lymph nodes but above nontumor tissue. Luminal-like breast cancer showed significantly higher tumor–nontumor repertoire similarity than basal-like. The lymph node origin of tumor T cells was framed as consistent with a hypothesis, not demonstrated. Findings are consistent with lymph node origin and intratumoral expansion of most tumor T cells.

Comment on this clonotype: What it binds is not known.

TCRdb used MiXCR to reprocess the multiplex PCR reads, holding one entry per CDR3 protein. The sample includes approximately 60,000 distinct CDR3 sequences, 45% to 65% of them seen just once. Material for sequencing was breast tumor tissue. The receptor was derived from a female donor with breast cancer. Some clones in this sample may be carry-over from other donors' samples.

The CDR3 nucleotides are TGTGCCAGCAGCTTAACCGACTATTCCTACGAGCAGTACTTC. Translation: CASSLTDYSYEQYF. The rearrangement joins TRBV7-3 to TRBJ2-7, with D maybe TRBD2 (5 bases). The CDR3 has 14 amino acids. Germline CDR1 SGHTA, CDR2 FQGTGA. V was cut by 0 bases and J by 1 base, with 7 bases left in between.